These T cell receptor beta chains were read from a single sample in a study of blood T cell repertoires in COVID-19. The assay was immunoSEQ multiplex PCR, and TCRdb's table has in-frame clones only and misses some. The table has a few hundred thousand clones, over 80% seen once. Sequencing input: PBMCs or T cells enriched from blood (not recorded which). Receptors were obtained from a man in his late teens or twenties with acute COVID-19. Both conserved end residues are part of each CDR3. Each record gives: clone size, D gene, V gene, J gene, CDR3 DNA, CDR3 protein. D genes are given only for firm matches. Clone size is shown for a subset of rows, as once, few, many or a class of expanded clone.

abundance: -; d_gene: -; v_gene: TRBV28; j_gene: TRBJ2-7; CDR3nt: TGTGCCAGCAGTCCGGAGGGCCTCCCCCGGCAGGTGCAGTACTTC; CDR3aa: CASSPEGLPRQVQYF
abundance: -; d_gene: TRBD1; v_gene: TRBV6-5; j_gene: TRBJ2-2; CDR3nt: TGTGCCAGCAGTTCCGGGGACAGGGGAGTCACCGGGGAGCTGTTTTTT; CDR3aa: CASSSGDRGVTGELFF
abundance: few; d_gene: -; v_gene: TRBV19; j_gene: TRBJ1-4; CDR3nt: TGTGCCAGTAGGCAACGGGATTATGAAAAACTGTTTTTT; CDR3aa: CASRQRDYEKLFF
abundance: -; d_gene: TRBD1; v_gene: TRBV6-5; j_gene: TRBJ1-6; CDR3nt: TGTGCCAGCAAACAGGGGAATTCACCCCTCCACTTT; CDR3aa: CASKQGNSPLHF
abundance: -; d_gene: TRBD1; v_gene: TRBV6-5; j_gene: TRBJ2-1; CDR3nt: TGTGCCACCAGGGGGGACAGGTGGGATGAGCAGTTCTTC; CDR3aa: CATRGDRWDEQFF
abundance: once; d_gene: -; v_gene: TRBV4-1; j_gene: TRBJ1-5; CDR3nt: TGCGCCAGCAGCCAAGAATGGGCCTTATATCAGCCCCAGCATTTT; CDR3aa: CASSQEWALYQPQHF
abundance: -; d_gene: TRBD2; v_gene: TRBV4-3; j_gene: TRBJ2-2; CDR3nt: TGCGCCAGCAGCCAAGCGCCTAGCGGGAGGAACACCGGGGAGCTGTTTTTT; CDR3aa: CASSQAPSGRNTGELFF
abundance: -; d_gene: TRBD2; v_gene: TRBV19; j_gene: TRBJ2-1; CDR3nt: TGTGCCAGTAGTCTAATAGCGGGTGAGCAGTTCTTC; CDR3aa: CASSLIAGEQFF
abundance: -; d_gene: TRBD2; v_gene: TRBV9; j_gene: TRBJ2-7; CDR3nt: TGTGCCAGCAGCGTAGTTGTGACTAGCGGGGCCTACGAGCAGTACTTC; CDR3aa: CASSVVVTSGAYEQYF
abundance: few; d_gene: TRBD1; v_gene: TRBV2; j_gene: TRBJ2-1; CDR3nt: TGTGCCAGCCAATTTACCGGGACAGGCGATATTTACAATGAGCAGTTCTTC; CDR3aa: CASQFTGTGDIYNEQFF
abundance: many; d_gene: TRBD2; v_gene: TRBV2; j_gene: TRBJ2-1; CDR3nt: TGTGCCAGCAGTGGTCAACTAGCGGGATTGGGCAATGAGCAGTTCTTC; CDR3aa: CASSGQLAGLGNEQFF
abundance: -; d_gene: TRBD1; v_gene: TRBV7-7; j_gene: TRBJ2-7; CDR3nt: TGTGCTAGCAGCGTCAGCCCTCTGGGACAGGGGTTGAACGAGCAGTACTTC; CDR3aa: CASSVSPLGQGLNEQYF
abundance: -; d_gene: -; v_gene: TRBV28; j_gene: TRBJ1-5; CDR3nt: TGTGCCAGCAGTAATAAATACCAGGGTTTGCAGCCCCAGCATTTT; CDR3aa: CASSNKYQGLQPQHF
abundance: -; d_gene: TRBD1; v_gene: TRBV7-2; j_gene: TRBJ2-1; CDR3nt: TGTGCCAGCAGCTTAGGATCGGGACAGGGGTACAATGAGCAGTTCTTC; CDR3aa: CASSLGSGQGYNEQFF
abundance: -; d_gene: -; v_gene: TRBV25-1; j_gene: TRBJ2-6; CDR3nt: TGTGCCAGCACTGGACAGCCCATTTCTGGGGCCAACGTCCTGACTTTC; CDR3aa: CASTGQPISGANVLTF
abundance: -; d_gene: TRBD1; v_gene: TRBV2; j_gene: TRBJ2-5; CDR3nt: TGTGCCAGCAGTCCGACAGGGGGCGGGTCGGAGACCCAGTACTTC; CDR3aa: CASSPTGGGSETQYF
abundance: -; d_gene: -; v_gene: TRBV28; j_gene: TRBJ2-7; CDR3nt: TGTGCCAGCAGTTTGGGGACAATCTACGAGCAGTACTTC; CDR3aa: CASSLGTIYEQYF
abundance: -; d_gene: -; v_gene: TRBV30; j_gene: TRBJ2-7; CDR3nt: TGTGCCTGGAGTATCCCAGGGGTAAGATACGAGCAGTACTTC; CDR3aa: CAWSIPGVRYEQYF
abundance: -; d_gene: -; v_gene: TRBV11-3; j_gene: TRBJ1-1; CDR3nt: TGTGCCAGCAGCTCCCCTCAGGGGACCATGAACACTGAAGCTTTCTTT; CDR3aa: CASSSPQGTMNTEAFF
abundance: -; d_gene: TRBD1; v_gene: TRBV7-2; j_gene: TRBJ2-5; CDR3nt: TGTGCCAGCAGCTTCGCCTGGGACAGGAAAGAGACCCAGTACTTC; CDR3aa: CASSFAWDRKETQYF
abundance: -; d_gene: -; v_gene: TRBV6-5; j_gene: TRBJ1-4; CDR3nt: TGTGCCAGCACGTACAGGGTAGATGAAAAACTGTTTTTT; CDR3aa: CASTYRVDEKLFF
abundance: -; d_gene: TRBD1; v_gene: TRBV4-1; j_gene: TRBJ1-5; CDR3nt: TGCGCCAGCAGCCGAGCAACAGGGGGCGGTCAGCCCCAGCATTTT; CDR3aa: CASSRATGGGQPQHF
abundance: -; d_gene: TRBD2; v_gene: TRBV9; j_gene: TRBJ2-3; CDR3nt: TGTGCCAGCAGCGAGGTAGCGGGAACCGGCACAGATACGCAGTATTTT; CDR3aa: CASSEVAGTGTDTQYF